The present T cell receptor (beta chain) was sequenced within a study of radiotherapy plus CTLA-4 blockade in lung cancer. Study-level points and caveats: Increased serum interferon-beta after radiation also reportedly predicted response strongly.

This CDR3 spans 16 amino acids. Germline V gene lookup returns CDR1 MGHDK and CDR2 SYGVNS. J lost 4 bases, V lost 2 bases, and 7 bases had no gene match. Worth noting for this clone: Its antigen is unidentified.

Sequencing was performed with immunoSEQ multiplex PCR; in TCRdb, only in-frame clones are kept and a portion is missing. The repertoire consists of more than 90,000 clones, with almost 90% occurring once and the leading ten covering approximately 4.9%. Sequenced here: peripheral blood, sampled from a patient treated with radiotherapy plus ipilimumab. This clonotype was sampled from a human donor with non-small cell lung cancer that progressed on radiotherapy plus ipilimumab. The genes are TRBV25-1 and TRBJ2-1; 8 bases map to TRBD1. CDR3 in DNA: TGTGCCAGCAGTGAACCCGGACAGGGTAGTTACAATGAGCAGTTCTTC. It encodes CASSEPGQGSYNEQFF.